This TCR beta chain was profiled in a study of shared clonotypes between healthy human individuals (dated by TCRdb to the early 2020s). Describing the broader study: Two women and three men aged 18 to 49 years were included in the cohort. Each donor's leukapheresis produced roughly between roughly 0.85 and 10 billion PBMCs. Blood TCR repertoires of roughly 5 healthy adults were deeply sequenced to estimate repertoire size and the extent of clonotype sharing between individuals. Per donor, three plates each were used for CD4 naive and CD4 memory, two for CD8 naive, and one for CD8 memory. Different laboratories and diverse techniques were used to prepare libraries and sequence TCR repertoires, to increase sequencing depth and limit assay-specific biases. General conclusions and limits of the study: The small number of donors limited the genetic and exposure-history diversity represented. Pairwise subsampling indicated that sequencing depth was expected to affect the degree of clonotype sharing among donors. Compared with non-shared clonotypes, clonotypes shared by all four sorted-subset donors had higher generation probabilities. Larger estimated clonotype richness was generally found for naive subsets than for memory subsets. Even with the large sequencing depth, rarefaction of the sorted-subset datasets indicated that sequencing was incomplete. Only blood was sampled, and tissue TCR repertoires likely differ from those in blood. About 5% of naive CD4, 3.5% of naive CD8, approximately 2% of memory CD4, and less than 0.45% of memory CD8 clonotypes were shared across several donors.

This clone was detected only once. There is no known antigen for this receptor. No per-base quality is available; no much larger clone lies one base away. The donors were healthy, HIV-negative adults who had no recently reported acute infections or vaccinations. Every donor was a Caucasian adult living in Nashville, Tennessee, USA. Magnetic negative selection was used to enrich CD4+ T cells, after which naive cells were positively selected on CD45RA and the negative fraction became the memory subset. After blood collection by leukapheresis, PBMCs were isolated using Ficoll-Histopaque density gradient centrifugation and then cryopreserved in the vapor phase of liquid nitrogen. Analytical flow cytometry was used to check the purity and quantity of every magnetically sorted T cell population. Each sorted fraction had its genomic DNA isolated and then quantified by UV absorbance on a Nanodrop 2000c. The junction shows trimming of 2 bases on V and 5 bases on J, plus 16 bases between the germline ends. From cysteine to phenylalanine, the CDR3 is 16 amino acids long. Only CDR3 DNA is held: 48 bases, read in frame from base 1. From the germline V gene (reference sequence), CDR1 is LNHDA and CDR2 is SQIVND.

TCR CDR3 regions were amplified from genomic DNA by multiplex PCR using the deep immunoSEQ assay. Genomic DNA extracted from each cell subset was distributed evenly over all wells of several immunoSEQ 96-well plates, and each plate served as one replicate. For sorted subsets, each replicate PCR was loaded with 200 ng genomic DNA, equivalent to 25,000 to 35,000 T cell genomes. The purified libraries were quantified using a Qubit 3.0 fluorometer, sized with a Bioanalyzer 2100, and then quantified again using the KAPA Library Quantification kit. Every immunoSEQ 96-well plate was sequenced on a separate single-read 150-cycle Illumina NextSeq 550 flow cell. The authors' analysis ran thus. Because the immunoSEQ output included only junctional sequences and no quality scores, the filtering could not be the same as the filtering used for full-length reads. To assign V/J genes and CDR3, sequences were annotated against IMGT germline references using PyIR, a Python wrapper for IgBLAST v1.9. Reads were removed for weak V/J assignments (E-value above 1e-6), missing CDR3, stop codons, out-of-frame junctions, or ambiguous translated residues. V3J clonotypes were defined as sequences sharing the same inferred V gene, J gene, and CDR3 amino acid sequence. Percentage overlap between repertoires was calculated by dividing the number of shared unique clonotypes by the size of the smaller repertoire. Repertoire richness was assessed with RTK rarefaction, the Chao1 estimator, and Recon v2.1 estimates of unobserved clonotypes. For all TCRbeta clonotypes obtained by the gDNA method from a few donors, generation probabilities were computed with OLGA. This immuneACCESS table, as held by TCRdb, lists in-frame sequences with V and J called but not all clones. Of the missing ones, under half trace to an unresolved V gene in checked studies; the others have no known cause. V and J calls and clone size follow that table, whereas D and trimming were derived from the DNA. Across this sample there are about 180,000 clones, with 90% to 95% seen only once. The top ten clonotypes cover around 0.067% of the sample.

The clonotype was recovered from a woman aged 25 to 45 in good health. The source material was naive CD4+ T cells sorted from blood. The cell subset or site label for this specimen denotes: CD45RA+ positively selected. The V and J genes are TRBV19 and TRBJ2-4; no confident D gene assignment can be made. The nucleotides are TGTGCCAGTAGTATATACCGGACCTTTGGAGAAAACATTCAGTACTTC. This sequence encodes CASSIYRTFGENIQYF.